A single sample is the source of the 9 T cell receptor beta chains below, sequenced in a study of cytomegalovirus exposure and HLA in healthy donors. PCR used 60 Vbeta primers and 13 Jbeta primers. Data came from immunoSEQ multiplex PCR; TCRdb stores just in-frame clones and leaves some out. This sample yields about 120,000 clones, of which about 86% are seen a single time; 2.2% belongs to the top ten. The sample was PBMCs. The receptors come from a woman in her 40s in good health and CMV-seronegative.

The chain carries TRBV5-3 and TRBJ1-1; perhaps TRBD1 as D (5 bases). TRBV5-3 is an ORF for which the function is uncertain. V shed 1 base and J shed 2 bases, with 15 bases lying between them. This CDR3 has 16 residues. As DNA, the CDR3 is TGTGCCAGAAGCTTGTGGACACGTCAGGGAAACACTGAAGCTTTCTTT. It encodes CARSLWTRQGNTEAFF.

This rearrangement joins TRBV18 to TRBJ1-4; no firm D call. The germline gives CDR1 KGHSH, CDR2 LQKENI. Trimming removed 3 bases at V and 0 bases at J, with 2 bases between. The CDR3 contains 13 residues. The CDR3 here is CASSPTTNEKLFF. The CDR3, as DNA: TGTGCCAGCTCACCCACAACTAATGAAAAACTGTTTTTT.

The CDR3 region is CASSARDRGHDEAFF. For the CDR3, the DNA is TGTGCCAGCAGCGCCCGGGACAGGGGGCATGATGAAGCTTTCTTT. This sequence joins TRBV9 and TRBJ1-1, with 12 bases aligning to TRBD1. Germline loops: CDR1 SGDLS, CDR2 YYNGEE. V gave up 3 bases and J gave up 7 bases; unmatched junction bases: 7. The CDR3 totals 15 residues.

V gene TRBV19 combines with J gene TRBJ1-1, with TRBD1 identical over 10 bases. The germline CDR1 and CDR2 sequences are LNHDA and SQIVND (reference sequence). The junction had 7 bases not matched to a gene; V was cut back by 5 bases and J by 1 base. The CDR3 covers 16 residues. CDR3: CASSGGQGVSNTEAFF. The CDR3 nucleotides are TGTGCCAGTAGTGGCGGACAGGGGGTTTCGAACACTGAAGCTTTCTTT.

V gene TRBV6-1 combines with J gene TRBJ2-7, with a weak D call TRBD2 (5 bases). V lost 3 bases and J lost 7, with 16 bases in between. The CDR3 is 14 amino acids. Looked up from germline, CDR1 is MNHNS and CDR2 is SASEGT. This CDR3 reads CASSEIRGRGEQYF. The CDR3 DNA reads TGTGCCAGCAGTGAGATACGCGGACGGGGAGAGCAGTACTTC.

The chain links TRBV7-2 to TRBJ2-3, with 9 nucleotides matching TRBD2. Germline V gene lookup returns CDR1 SGHTA and CDR2 FQGNSA. Losses at the gene ends were 1 base for V and 6 bases for J; bases not matched to a gene: 5. The CDR3 spans 15 residues. The CDR3 coding sequence is TGTGCCAGCAGCTTAGGTGGCGGGAGGGGGGATACGCAGTATTTT. The encoded protein is CASSLGGGRGDTQYF.

The chain uses TRBV7-8 and TRBJ1-5, with D perhaps TRBD1 (6 bases). The CDR3 is 17 amino acids. Germline V lookup: CDR1 SGHVS, CDR2 FQNEAQ. Between the trimmed V and J ends, which lost 5 bases and 0 bases, there was a span of 17 bases. This CDR3 reads CASSQGAWTASNQPQHF. CDR3 in DNA: TGTGCCAGCAGCCAAGGGGCCTGGACAGCTAGCAATCAGCCCCAGCATTTT.

This clone was detected a few times. The CDR3 region has the DNA TGTGCCAGCAGTGTTCGGCAGGCGAACACTGAAGCTTTCTTT. It codes for CASSVRQANTEAFF. V is TRBV2 and J is TRBJ1-1; D gene unclear. CDR1 is SNHLY, CDR2 FYNNEI, per germline. The CDR3 is 14 amino acids. V was shortened by 4 bases and J by 1 base, with 10 bases between the two germline ends.

This clone has a handful of counts. This chain uses TRBV6-1 with TRBJ2-7; D is perhaps TRBD1 (6 bases). Germline V gene lookup returns CDR1 MNHNS and CDR2 SASEGT. The length of the CDR3 is 12 residues. V shed 3 bases and J shed 5 bases, with 8 bases lying between them. CDR3 DNA sequence: TGTGCCAGCAGTGACCAGGGGAACGAGCAGTACTTC. Encoded protein: CASSDQGNEQYF.